This T cell receptor (beta chain) was identified in a study of tumor-infiltrating lymphocytes in primary liver carcinoma. As for this clonotype: A much more abundant neighbour one base away suggests this may be a read error.

Blood RNA was derived from unsorted whole blood, and germline DNA was extracted too. The input was 500 ng total RNA; TCR beta cDNA was made from it with a constant-region primer. Three nested multiplex PCR rounds of slightly modified ARM-PCR generated TCR beta libraries. TCRdb redid the calling of the multiplex PCR reads with MiXCR, one entry per CDR3 protein. The sample includes about 320,000 distinct CDR3 sequences, 60% to 80% seen only once; the top ten take about 8.4%. What was sequenced was peripheral blood. The receptor was derived from a man between 40 and 49 years old with primary liver carcinoma and hepatitis B virus infection.

CDR3 loop: CASSSRDRSYNEEFF. For the CDR3, the DNA is TGTGCCAGCAGTTCCCGGGACAGATCCTACAATGAGGAGTTCTTC. The chain combines TRBV12-3 or TRBV12-4 with TRBJ2-1, with TRBD1 matching 7 bases. This CDR3 contains 15 residues.